One and the same sample provided the 3 T cell receptor beta chains below, sequenced in a study of T cell repertoires in cytomegalovirus infection. From the reads, TCRdb called clonotypes with MiXCR, one entry per CDR3 protein. The table records 150,000 to 200,000 distinct CDR3 sequences, more than 15% of them present only once. The specimen sequenced was CD8+ T cells from PBMCs. The receptors come from a human donor in good health (CMV status not recorded). Some clones in this sample may be carry-over from other donors' samples.

The chain is built from TRBV6-8 and TRBJ2-2, with D perhaps matching TRBD1 (5 bases). V dropped 7 bases and J dropped 3 bases, with 12 bases sitting between them. The CDR3 extends over 14 amino acids. Per the germline V gene, CDR1 is MNHGY and CDR2 is SAAAGT. CDR3 in amino acids: CASTKGDYTGELFF. The CDR3 DNA follows: TGTGCCAGCACCAAAGGGGATTACACCGGGGAGCTGTTTTTT.

The J gene is TRBJ1-2, the V gene TRBV2; 7 bases map to TRBD1. CDR3 length equals 13 residues. Germline values: CDR1 SNHLY, CDR2 FYNNEI. V trimming: 11 bases; J trimming: 8 bases; junction bases outside the gene matches: 14. This CDR3 is CARYATGVDGYTF. The CDR3 DNA sequence: TGTGCCCGTTACGCAACAGGGGTCGACGGCTACACCTTC. Drawing the rest from reference TRBV2 and TRBJ1-2, the complete variable domain is EPEVTQTPSHQVTQMGQEVILRCVPISNHLYFYWYRQILGQKVEFLVSFYNNEISEKSEIFDDQFSVERPDGSNFTLKIRSTKLEDSAMYFCARYATGVDGYTFGSGTRLTVV.

In DNA, the CDR3 is TGTGCCACCAGCCGCGATGACGGACAGGGTATTAAGTTCTTC. Translation gives CATSRDDGQGIKFF. V is TRBV15 and J is TRBJ2-1; 8 bases are shared with TRBD1. V shed 5 bases, J shed 14 bases, and the junction held 14 bases outside the gene matches. The CDR3 consists of 14 residues. CDR1 and CDR2 (germline): LNHNV, YYDKDF (reference sequence).